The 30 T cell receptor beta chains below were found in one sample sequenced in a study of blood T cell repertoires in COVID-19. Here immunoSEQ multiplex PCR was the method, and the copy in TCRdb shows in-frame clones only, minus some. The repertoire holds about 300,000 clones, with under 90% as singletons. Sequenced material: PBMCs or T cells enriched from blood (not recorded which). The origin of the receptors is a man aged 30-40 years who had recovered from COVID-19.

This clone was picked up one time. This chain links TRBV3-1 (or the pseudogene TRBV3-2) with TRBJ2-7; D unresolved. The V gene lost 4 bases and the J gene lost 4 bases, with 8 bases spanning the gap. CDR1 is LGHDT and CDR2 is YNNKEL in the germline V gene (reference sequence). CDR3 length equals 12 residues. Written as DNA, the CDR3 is TGTGCCAGCAGCCCATACGGGTACGAGCAGTACTTC. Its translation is CASSPYGYEQYF.

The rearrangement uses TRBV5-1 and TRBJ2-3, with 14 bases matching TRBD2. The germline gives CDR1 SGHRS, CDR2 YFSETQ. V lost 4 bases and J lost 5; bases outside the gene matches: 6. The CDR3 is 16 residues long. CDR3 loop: CASSPGTSGSGDTQYF. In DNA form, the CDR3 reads TGCGCCAGCAGCCCCGGGACTAGCGGGAGCGGAGATACGCAGTATTTT.

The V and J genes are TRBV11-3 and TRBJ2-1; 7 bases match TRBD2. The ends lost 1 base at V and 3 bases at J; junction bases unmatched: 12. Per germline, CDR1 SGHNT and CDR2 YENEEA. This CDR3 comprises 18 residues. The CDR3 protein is CASSLVPTLARFYNEQFF. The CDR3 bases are TGTGCCAGCAGCTTAGTGCCCACACTAGCGCGGTTCTACAATGAGCAGTTCTTC.

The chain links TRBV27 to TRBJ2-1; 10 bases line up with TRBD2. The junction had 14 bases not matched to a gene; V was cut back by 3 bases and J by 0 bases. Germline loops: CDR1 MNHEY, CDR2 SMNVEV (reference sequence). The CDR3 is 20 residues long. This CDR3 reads CASSFTPGLATRFSYNEQFF. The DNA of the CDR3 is TGTGCCAGCAGTTTTACACCGGGACTAGCGACTCGATTCTCCTACAATGAGCAGTTCTTC.

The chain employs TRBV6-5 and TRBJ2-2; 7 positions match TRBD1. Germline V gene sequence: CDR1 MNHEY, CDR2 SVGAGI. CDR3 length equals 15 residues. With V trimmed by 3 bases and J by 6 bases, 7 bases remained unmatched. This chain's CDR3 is CASSYEGGTSGELFF. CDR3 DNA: TGTGCCAGCAGTTATGAAGGGGGCACGTCCGGGGAGCTGTTTTTT.

The CDR3 region has the DNA TGTGCCAGCAGTGAGGGACAGGGTGCAGATACGCAGTATTTT. It codes for CASSEGQGADTQYF. The chain employs TRBV2 and TRBJ2-3; 9 bases are a match to TRBD1. This CDR3 is 14 amino acids long. After removal of 3 bases from V and 4 bases from J, the junction contained 2 bases not matched to a gene. CDR1 and CDR2 (germline): SNHLY, FYNNEI.

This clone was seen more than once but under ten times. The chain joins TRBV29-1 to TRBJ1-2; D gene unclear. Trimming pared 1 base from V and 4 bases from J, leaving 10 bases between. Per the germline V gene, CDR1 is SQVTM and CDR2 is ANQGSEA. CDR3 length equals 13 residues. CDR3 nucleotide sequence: TGCAGCGTTGAAGTTTCGGCAGGCTATGGCTACACCTTC. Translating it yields CSVEVSAGYGYTF.

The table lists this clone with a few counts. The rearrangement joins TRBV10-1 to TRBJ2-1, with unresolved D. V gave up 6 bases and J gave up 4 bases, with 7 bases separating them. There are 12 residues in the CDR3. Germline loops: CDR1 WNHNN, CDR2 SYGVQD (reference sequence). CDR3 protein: CASSAGYNEQFF. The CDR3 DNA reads TGCGCCAGCAGCGCCGGGTACAATGAGCAGTTCTTC.

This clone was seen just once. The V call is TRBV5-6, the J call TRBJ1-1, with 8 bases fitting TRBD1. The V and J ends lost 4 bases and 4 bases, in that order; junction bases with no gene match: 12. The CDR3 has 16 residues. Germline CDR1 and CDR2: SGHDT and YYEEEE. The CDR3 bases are TGTGCCAGCAGCCCGTACAGGGGGGAGGTGAGCACTGAAGCTTTCTTT. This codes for CASSPYRGEVSTEAFF.

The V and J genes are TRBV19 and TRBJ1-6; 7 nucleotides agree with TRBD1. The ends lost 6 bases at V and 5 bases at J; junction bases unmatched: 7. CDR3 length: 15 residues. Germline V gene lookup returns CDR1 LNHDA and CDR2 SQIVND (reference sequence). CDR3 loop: CASSPGGSNNSPLHF. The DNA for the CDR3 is TGTGCCAGTAGCCCAGGGGGTTCTAATAATTCACCCCTCCACTTT.

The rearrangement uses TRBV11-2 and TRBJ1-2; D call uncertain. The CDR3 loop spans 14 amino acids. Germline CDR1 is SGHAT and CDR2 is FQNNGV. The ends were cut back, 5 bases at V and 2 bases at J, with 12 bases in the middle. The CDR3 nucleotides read TGTGCCAGCAGCACCCGTGGAGGGAACTATGGCTACACCTTC. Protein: CASSTRGGNYGYTF.

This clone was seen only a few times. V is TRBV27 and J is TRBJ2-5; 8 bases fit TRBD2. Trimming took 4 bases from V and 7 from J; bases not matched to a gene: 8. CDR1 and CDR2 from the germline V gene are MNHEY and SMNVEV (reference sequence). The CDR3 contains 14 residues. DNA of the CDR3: TGTGCCAGCAGTTCCCGGACTAGCATCGCGACCCAGTACTTC. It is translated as CASSSRTSIATQYF.

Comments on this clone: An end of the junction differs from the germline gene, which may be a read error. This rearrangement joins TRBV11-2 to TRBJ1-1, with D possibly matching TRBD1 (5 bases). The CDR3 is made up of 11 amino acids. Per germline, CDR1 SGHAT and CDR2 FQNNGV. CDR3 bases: TGTGCCAGCAGCTTAGTCGGGGGGATTATATTT. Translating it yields CASSLVGGIIF.

DNA of the CDR3: TGTGCCAGCAGGGGACAGGGGAACACCGGGGAGCTGTTTTTT. It encodes CASRGQGNTGELFF. The rearrangement links TRBV6-5 to TRBJ2-2; 9 nucleotides match TRBD1. J was trimmed by 1 base and V by 6 bases; bases with no gene match: 0. CDR1 and CDR2 from the germline V gene are MNHEY and SVGAGI. CDR3 length: 14 residues.

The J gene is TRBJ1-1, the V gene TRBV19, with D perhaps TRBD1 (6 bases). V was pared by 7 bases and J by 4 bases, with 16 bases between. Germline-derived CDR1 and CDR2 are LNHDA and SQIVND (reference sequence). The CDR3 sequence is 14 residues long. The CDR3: CASIAQGTATEAFF. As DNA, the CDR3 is TGTGCCAGTATTGCCCAGGGGACGGCCACTGAAGCTTTCTTT.

Here the CDR3 reads CASSSREDYTF. CDR3 coding DNA: TGTGCCAGCAGCTCCAGGGAAGACTACACCTTC. This sequence joins TRBV28 and TRBJ1-2; D may be TRBD1 (5 bases). There are 11 residues in the CDR3. V lost 6 bases, J lost 10 bases, and 12 bases lay in between. The germline V gene has CDR1 MDHEN and CDR2 SYDVKM.

CDR3 in amino acids: CASSFRDRGALEAFF. Here the CDR3 DNA reads TGTGCCAGCAGCTTCCGGGACAGGGGGGCCCTTGAAGCTTTCTTT. V and J are TRBV7-9 and TRBJ1-1; 11 positions agree with TRBD1. The CDR3 runs to 15 residues. The J segment lost 7 bases and the V segment lost 3 bases, leaving 7 bases of the junction unmatched. Germline-derived CDR1 and CDR2 are SEHNR and FQNEAQ (reference sequence).

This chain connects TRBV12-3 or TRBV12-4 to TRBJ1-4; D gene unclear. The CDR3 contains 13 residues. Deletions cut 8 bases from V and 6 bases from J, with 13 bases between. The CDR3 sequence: CASGGQMDEKLFF. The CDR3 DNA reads TGTGCCAGCGGCGGGCAGATGGATGAAAAACTGTTTTTT.

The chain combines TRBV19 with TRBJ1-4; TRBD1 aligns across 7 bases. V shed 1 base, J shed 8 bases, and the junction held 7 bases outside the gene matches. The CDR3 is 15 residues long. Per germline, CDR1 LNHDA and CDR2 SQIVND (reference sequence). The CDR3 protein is CASSIGAGGQEKLFF. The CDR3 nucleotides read TGTGCCAGTAGTATAGGGGCAGGGGGACAGGAAAAACTGTTTTTT.

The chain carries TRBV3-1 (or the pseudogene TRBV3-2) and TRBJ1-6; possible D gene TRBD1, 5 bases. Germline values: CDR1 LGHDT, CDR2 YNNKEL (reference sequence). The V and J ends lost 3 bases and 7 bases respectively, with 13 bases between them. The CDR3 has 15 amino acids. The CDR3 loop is CASSHRQRWNSPLHF. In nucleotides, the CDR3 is TGTGCCAGCAGCCACCGACAGAGATGGAATTCACCCCTCCACTTT.

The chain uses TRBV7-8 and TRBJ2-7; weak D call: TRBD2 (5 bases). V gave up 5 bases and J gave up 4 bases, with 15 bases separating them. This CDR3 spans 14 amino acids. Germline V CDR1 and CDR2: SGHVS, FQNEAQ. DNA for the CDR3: TGTGCCAGCAGCCCCCTCTTTGAGGGTTACGAGCAGTACTTC. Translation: CASSPLFEGYEQYF.

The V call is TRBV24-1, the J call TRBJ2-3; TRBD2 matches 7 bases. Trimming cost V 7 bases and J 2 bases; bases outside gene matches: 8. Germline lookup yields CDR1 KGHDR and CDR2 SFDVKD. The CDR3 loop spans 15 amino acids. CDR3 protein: CATRDTRGITDTQYF. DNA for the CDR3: TGTGCCACCAGGGATACGCGGGGGATCACAGATACGCAGTATTTT.

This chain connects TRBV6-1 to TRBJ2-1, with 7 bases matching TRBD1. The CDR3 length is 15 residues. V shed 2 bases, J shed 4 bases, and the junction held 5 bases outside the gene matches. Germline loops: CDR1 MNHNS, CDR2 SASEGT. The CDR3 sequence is CASSESGTAYNEQFF. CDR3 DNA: TGTGCCAGCAGTGAAAGTGGGACAGCATACAATGAGCAGTTCTTC.

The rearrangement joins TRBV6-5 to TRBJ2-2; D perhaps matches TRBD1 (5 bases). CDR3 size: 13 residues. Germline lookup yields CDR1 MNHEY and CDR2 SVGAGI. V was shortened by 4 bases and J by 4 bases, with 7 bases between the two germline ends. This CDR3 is CASSWQGTGELFF. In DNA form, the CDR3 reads TGTGCCAGCAGTTGGCAGGGCACCGGGGAGCTGTTTTTT.

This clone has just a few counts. The CDR3 nucleotides read TGTGCCAGCAGTGCCGGGGGGCGGACTACGCAGTATTTT. As protein: CASSAGGRTTQYF. This chain joins TRBV6-4 and TRBJ2-3, with a weak D call TRBD2 (7 bases). V shed 4 bases and J shed 8 bases, with 13 bases lying between them. The CDR3 extends over 13 amino acids. Germline V gene data show CDR1 as MRHNA and CDR2 as SNTAGT.

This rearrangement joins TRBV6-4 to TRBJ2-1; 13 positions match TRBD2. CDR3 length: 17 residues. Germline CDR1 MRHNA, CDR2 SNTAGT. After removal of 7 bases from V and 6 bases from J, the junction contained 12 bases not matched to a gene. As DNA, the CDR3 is TGTGCCAGCACTTACACGGACGGGACTAGCGGGACCAATGAGCAGTTCTTC. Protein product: CASTYTDGTSGTNEQFF.

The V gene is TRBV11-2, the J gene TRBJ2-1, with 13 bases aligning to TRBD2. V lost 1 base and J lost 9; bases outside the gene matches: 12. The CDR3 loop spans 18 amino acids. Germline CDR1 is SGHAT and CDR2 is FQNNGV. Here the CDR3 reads CASSLGGTSGISYGEQFF. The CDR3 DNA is TGTGCCAGCAGCTTAGGAGGGACTAGCGGGATTAGTTATGGTGAGCAGTTCTTC.

Here the CDR3 reads CASSYLGASTNEKLFF. The CDR3 DNA follows: TGTGCCAGCAGTTACCTGGGGGCTTCAACTAATGAAAAACTGTTTTTT. The rearrangement links TRBV6-5 to TRBJ1-4; the D gene is possibly TRBD1 (6 bases). Germline V gene data show CDR1 as MNHEY and CDR2 as SVGAGI. The CDR3 is made up of 16 amino acids. The ends were cut back, 2 bases at V and 0 bases at J, with 10 bases in the middle.

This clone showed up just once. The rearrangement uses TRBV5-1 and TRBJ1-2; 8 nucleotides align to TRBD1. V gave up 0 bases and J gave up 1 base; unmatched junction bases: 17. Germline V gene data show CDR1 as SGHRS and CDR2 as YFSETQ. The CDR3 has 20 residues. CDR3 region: CASSLAMPGQGPPRNYGYTF. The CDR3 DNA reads TGCGCCAGCAGCTTGGCCATGCCTGGACAGGGACCCCCCCGTAACTATGGCTACACCTTC. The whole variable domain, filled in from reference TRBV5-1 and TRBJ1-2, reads KAGVTQTPRYLIKTRGQQVTLSCSPISGHRSVSWYQQTPGQGLQFLFEYFSETQRNKGNFPGRFSGRQFSNSRSEMNVSTLELGDSALYLCASSLAMPGQGPPRNYGYTFGSGTRLTVV.

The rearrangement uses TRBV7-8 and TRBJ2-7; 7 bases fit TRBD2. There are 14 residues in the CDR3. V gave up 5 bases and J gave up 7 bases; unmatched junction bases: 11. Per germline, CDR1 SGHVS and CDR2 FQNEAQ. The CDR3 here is CASSPRTRPSEQYF. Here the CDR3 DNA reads TGTGCCAGCAGCCCCCGGACTAGACCTTCAGAGCAGTACTTC.